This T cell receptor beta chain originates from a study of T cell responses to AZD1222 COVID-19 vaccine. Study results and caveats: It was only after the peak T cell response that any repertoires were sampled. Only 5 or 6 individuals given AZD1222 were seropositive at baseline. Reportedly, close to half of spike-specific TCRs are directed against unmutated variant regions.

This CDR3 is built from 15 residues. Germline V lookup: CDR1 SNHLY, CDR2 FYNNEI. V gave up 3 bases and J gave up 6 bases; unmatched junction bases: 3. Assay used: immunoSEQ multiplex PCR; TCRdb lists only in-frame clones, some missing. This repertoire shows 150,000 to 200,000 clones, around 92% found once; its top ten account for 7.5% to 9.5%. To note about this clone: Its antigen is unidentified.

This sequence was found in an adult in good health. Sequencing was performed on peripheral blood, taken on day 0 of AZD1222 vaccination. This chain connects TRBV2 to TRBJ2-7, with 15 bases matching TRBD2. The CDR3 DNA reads TGTGCCAGCAGTGAGGCGGGACTAGCGGGAGGCGAGCAGTACTTC. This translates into CASSEAGLAGGEQYF.